This T cell receptor (beta chain) was profiled in a study of OX40 agonist ivuxolimab in advanced cancers. The study in broad terms: Ivuxolimab was a fully human IgG2 agonistic monoclonal antibody targeting the costimulatory receptor OX40 (CD134). Intravenous ivuxolimab was administered to patients every 2 weeks at six dose levels: 0.01, 0.1, 0.3, 1.5, 3 and 10 mg/kg. Of the 50 to 55 dose-escalation patients, hepatocellular carcinoma was present in about 20, melanoma in approximately 15, renal cell carcinoma in 9 and head and neck cancer in 9. In the dose-escalation cohort, around four fifths of patients were male, and the mean age was roughly 60 years, with a range of about 23 to 85. Patients were allowed to have had prior anti-PD-1, anti-PD-L1 or anti-CTLA-4 therapy, and 40% to 45% of the dose-escalation patients had previously received checkpoint inhibitors. Three dose-escalation patients achieved partial responses, one with hepatocellular carcinoma and two with cutaneous melanoma. Peripheral TCRbeta sequencing was intended to test whether TCR sequence diversity was altered and clonal T-cell expansion was caused by ivuxolimab. The paper covers the monotherapy dose-escalation part of the phase I ivuxolimab trial, which included N = 52 patients. Study-level results and caveats: After ivuxolimab, expanded clones were on average more numerous among CD8+ T cells than among CD4+ T cells. Which antigens the clonally expanded peripheral T cells were specific for was not determined. Low levels of normalized T-cell clonal expansion were also shown by some nonresponding patients. At doses from 0.1 to 3.0 mg/kg, clonal expansion was seen in both CD4+ and CD8+ blood T cells between baseline and week 6. In the 0.1-3.0 mg/kg groups, partial responders were among the patients with the lowest normalized peripheral clonal expansion, particularly in CD8+ T cells.

In regard to this clone: This clone's antigen is unknown. No clone much larger than this one lies a single base away; base qualities are absent.

Patients with a history of autoimmune disease or receiving systemic immunosuppression were excluded from the trial. In every dose cohort, peripheral blood was drawn for TCR sequencing at baseline, cycle 4 day 1, and cycle 7 day 1. Samples came from an open-label, multicenter, first-in-human phase I dose-escalation trial of ivuxolimab. Adults with locally advanced or metastatic melanoma, renal cell, hepatocellular, or head and neck squamous cell carcinoma were enrolled in the trial. Before TCR sequencing, CD4+ T cells and CD8+ T cells from peripheral blood were sorted into separate populations. CDR1 MNHEY and CDR2 SVGAGI were looked up in the germline V gene. Relative to germline, V is missing 0 bases and J is missing 8 bases, with 8 bases of the junction outside any gene match. Measured from the cysteine to the phenylalanine, the CDR3 is 15 residues long. Here the CDR3 DNA is all that survives: 45 bases in frame from base 1.

Genomic DNA was extracted from sorted cells for sequencing of the TCRbeta CDR3 region. The immunoSEQ Assay was used for sequencing of TCRbeta CDR3 regions. This immuneACCESS table, as held by TCRdb, lists in-frame sequences with V and J called but not all clones. Of the missing ones, under half trace to an unresolved V gene in checked studies; the others have no known cause. The sample table shows around 76,000 clones, and around four fifths are seen once. Of the sample, approximately 5.6% falls within the top ten clones. This TCR came from an adult with an advanced solid tumor such as melanoma, head and neck, liver or kidney cancer. The sequence links TRBV6-5 to TRBJ2-3; 7 middle bases align to TRBD1. The sequences come from CD4+ or CD8+ T cells sorted from blood, collected in a trial of the OX40 agonist ivuxolimab. The DNA reads TGTGCCAGCAGTTACTCGGAAGGGCCAGGGGGTACGCAGTATTTT. The translation is CASSYSEGPGGTQYF.